Detailed here is one T cell receptor beta chain. The record originates from a study of control samples from healthy donors and cancer patients. From germline, CDR1 is SGHAT and CDR2 FQNNGV. This CDR3 has 17 amino acids. Unmatched junction bases numbered 7, after V lost 5 bases and J lost 3 bases. Assay used: immunoSEQ multiplex PCR; TCRdb lists only in-frame clones, some missing. The repertoire holds about 410,000 clones, with about nine tenths as singletons. The sequence was collected from a man aged 40-49 years with head and neck cancer. The sequencing input was PBMCs. The genes are TRBV11-2 and TRBJ2-3, with 14 nucleotides matching TRBD2. The CDR3 here is CASSAGLAGVGTDTQYF. The DNA of the CDR3 is TGTGCCAGCAGCGCGGGACTAGCGGGAGTTGGGACAGATACGCAGTATTTT. Based on the CDR3 plus reference TRBV11-2 and TRBJ2-3, the full variable domain is EAGVAQSPRYKIIEKRQSVAFWCNPISGHATLYWYQQILGQGPKLLIQFQNNGVVDDSQLPKDRFSAERLKGVDSTLKIQPAKLEDSAVYLCASSAGLAGVGTDTQYFGPGTRLTVL.